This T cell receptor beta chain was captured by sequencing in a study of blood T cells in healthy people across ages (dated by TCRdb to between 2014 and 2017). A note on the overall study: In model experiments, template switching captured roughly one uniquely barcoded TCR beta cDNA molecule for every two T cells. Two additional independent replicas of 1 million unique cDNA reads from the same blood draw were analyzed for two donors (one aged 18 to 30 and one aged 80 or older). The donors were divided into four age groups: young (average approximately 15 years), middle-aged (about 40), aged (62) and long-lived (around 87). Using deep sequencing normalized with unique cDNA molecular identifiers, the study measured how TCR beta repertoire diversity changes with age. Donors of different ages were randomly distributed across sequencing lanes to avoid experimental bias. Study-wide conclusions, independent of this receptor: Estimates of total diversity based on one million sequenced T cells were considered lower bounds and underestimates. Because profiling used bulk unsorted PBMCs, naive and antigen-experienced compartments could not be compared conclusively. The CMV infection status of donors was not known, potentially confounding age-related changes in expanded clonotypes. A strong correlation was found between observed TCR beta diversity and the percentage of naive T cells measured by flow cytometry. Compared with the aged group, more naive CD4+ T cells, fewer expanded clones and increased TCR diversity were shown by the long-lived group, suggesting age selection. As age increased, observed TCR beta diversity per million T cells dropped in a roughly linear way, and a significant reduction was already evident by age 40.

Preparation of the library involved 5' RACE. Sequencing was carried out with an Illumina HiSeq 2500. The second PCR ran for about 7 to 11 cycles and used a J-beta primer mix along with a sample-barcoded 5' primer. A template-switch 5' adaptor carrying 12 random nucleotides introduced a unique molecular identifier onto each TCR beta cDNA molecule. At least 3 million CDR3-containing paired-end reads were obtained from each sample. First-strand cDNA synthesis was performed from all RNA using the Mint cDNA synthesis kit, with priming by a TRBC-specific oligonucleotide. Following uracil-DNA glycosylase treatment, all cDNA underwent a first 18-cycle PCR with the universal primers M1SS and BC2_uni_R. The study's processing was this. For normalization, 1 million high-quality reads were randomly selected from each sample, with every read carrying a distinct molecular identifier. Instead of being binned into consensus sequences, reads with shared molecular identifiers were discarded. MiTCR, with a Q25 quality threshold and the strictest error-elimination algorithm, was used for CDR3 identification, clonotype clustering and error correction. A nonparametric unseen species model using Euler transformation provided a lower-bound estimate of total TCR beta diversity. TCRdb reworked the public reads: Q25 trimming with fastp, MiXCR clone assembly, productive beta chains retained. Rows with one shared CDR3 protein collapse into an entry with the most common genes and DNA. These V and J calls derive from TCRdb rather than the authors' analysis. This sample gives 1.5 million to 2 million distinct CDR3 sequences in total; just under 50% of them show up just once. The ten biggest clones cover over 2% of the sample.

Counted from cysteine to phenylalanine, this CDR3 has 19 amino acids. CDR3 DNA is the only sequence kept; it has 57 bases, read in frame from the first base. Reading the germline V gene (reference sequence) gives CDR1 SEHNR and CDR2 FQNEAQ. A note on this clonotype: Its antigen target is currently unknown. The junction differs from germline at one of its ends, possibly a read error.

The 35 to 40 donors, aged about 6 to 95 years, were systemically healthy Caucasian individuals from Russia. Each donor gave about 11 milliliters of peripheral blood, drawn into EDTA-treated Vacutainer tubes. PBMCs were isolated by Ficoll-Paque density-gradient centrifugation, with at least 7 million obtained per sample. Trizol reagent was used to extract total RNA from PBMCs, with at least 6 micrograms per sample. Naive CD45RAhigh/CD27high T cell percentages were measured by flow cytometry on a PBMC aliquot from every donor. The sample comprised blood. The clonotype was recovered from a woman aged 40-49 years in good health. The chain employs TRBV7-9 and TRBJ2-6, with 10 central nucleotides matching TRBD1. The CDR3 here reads CANSLVLGTGVLGANVLTF. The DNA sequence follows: TGTGCCAACAGCTTAGTGCTCGGGACAGGGGTGCTTGGGGCCAACGTCCTGACTTTC.